Listed below are T cell receptor beta chains from one sample, sequenced in a study of blood T cell repertoires in COVID-19. This table comes from immunoSEQ multiplex PCR, and its TCRdb copy is limited to in-frame clones, with some not included. The sample has 200,000 to 250,000 clones; around 86% are singletons. The sample taken for sequencing was peripheral blood. The receptors shown here come from a man older than 75 with acute or convalescent COVID-19. The CDR3 runs from the conserved cysteine through the conserved F or W. Fields, in order: clone size, CDR3 length, J gene, D gene, V gene, CDR3 DNA, CDR3 protein. A D gene is named only where the DNA matches it firmly. Only part of the rows carry a size: once, few, many, or a class if the clone is expanded.

clone size: once
CDR3 length: 16
J gene: TRBJ1-1
D gene: TRBD1
V gene: TRBV9
CDR3 DNA: TGTGCCAGCGGTGGCAGGGGGCACGGAGTGAACACTGAAGCTTTCTTT
CDR3 protein: CASGGRGHGVNTEAFF

clone size: .
CDR3 length: 14
J gene: TRBJ2-7
D gene: .
V gene: TRBV27
CDR3 DNA: TGTGCCAGCAGTTTATCCCGGGTTGGGTACGAGCAGTACTTC
CDR3 protein: CASSLSRVGYEQYF

clone size: .
CDR3 length: 13
J gene: TRBJ2-2
D gene: TRBD2
V gene: TRBV19
CDR3 DNA: TGTGCCAGTAGGGCTAGCGGGATTAAGGAGCTGTTTTTT
CDR3 protein: CASRASGIKELFF

clone size: .
CDR3 length: 13
J gene: TRBJ1-2
D gene: TRBD1
V gene: TRBV28
CDR3 DNA: TGTGCCAGCAGCACGGACAGGGTCACAGGCTACACCTTC
CDR3 protein: CASSTDRVTGYTF

clone size: .
CDR3 length: 14
J gene: TRBJ2-4
D gene: .
V gene: TRBV7-8
CDR3 DNA: TGTGCCAGCAGCTACACAGGAGTGAGCGACATTCAGTACTTC
CDR3 protein: CASSYTGVSDIQYF

clone size: few
CDR3 length: 15
J gene: TRBJ2-7
D gene: TRBD2
V gene: TRBV5-1
CDR3 DNA: TGCGCCAGCAGCCCCCGTTCGGGGGGGTATAACGAGCAGTACTTC
CDR3 protein: CASSPRSGGYNEQYF

clone size: .
CDR3 length: 15
J gene: TRBJ1-5
D gene: TRBD1
V gene: TRBV19
CDR3 DNA: TGTGCCAGTAGCCCAGACAGGGGTCTATGGCAGCCCCAGCATTTT
CDR3 protein: CASSPDRGLWQPQHF

clone size: once
CDR3 length: 15
J gene: TRBJ1-4
D gene: .
V gene: TRBV6-5
CDR3 DNA: TGTGCCAGCAGCGATTTAGGGGGGGGGAGCGAAAAACTGTTTTTT
CDR3 protein: CASSDLGGGSEKLFF

clone size: once
CDR3 length: 15
J gene: TRBJ2-5
D gene: TRBD2
V gene: TRBV27
CDR3 DNA: TGTGCCAGCAGTTTACGGTGGGAGGGCCATGAGACCCAGTACTTC
CDR3 protein: CASSLRWEGHETQYF

clone size: once
CDR3 length: 15
J gene: TRBJ2-3
D gene: .
V gene: TRBV7-9
CDR3 DNA: TGTGCCAGCAGCTTAGAACAACAGGGGGGGGATACGCAGTATTTT
CDR3 protein: CASSLEQQGGDTQYF

clone size: .
CDR3 length: 21
J gene: TRBJ2-3
D gene: TRBD1
V gene: TRBV6-2/TRBV6-3
CDR3 DNA: TGTGCCAGCAGTTTCACCCCCCTGAGGTCTGACAGGGGCCTCGGAGCAGATACGCAGTATTTT
CDR3 protein: CASSFTPLRSDRGLGADTQYF

clone size: .
CDR3 length: 14
J gene: TRBJ1-1
D gene: TRBD1
V gene: TRBV28
CDR3 DNA: TGTGCCAGCAGTCTTTCACCCTCCCAGGGGGGAGCTTTCTTT
CDR3 protein: CASSLSPSQGGAFF

clone size: .
CDR3 length: 12
J gene: TRBJ1-2
D gene: .
V gene: TRBV5-1
CDR3 DNA: TGCGCCAGCAGCGCAGATAACTATGGCTACACCTTC
CDR3 protein: CASSADNYGYTF

clone size: .
CDR3 length: 15
J gene: TRBJ2-2
D gene: .
V gene: TRBV5-1
CDR3 DNA: TGCGCCAGTTCTGGCAGTCAGTTGGACACCGGGGAGCTGTTTTTT
CDR3 protein: CASSGSQLDTGELFF

clone size: once
CDR3 length: 15
J gene: TRBJ2-3
D gene: .
V gene: TRBV13
CDR3 DNA: TGTGCCAGCAGCTTAAGCTCAGCGATCACAGATACGCAGTATTTT
CDR3 protein: CASSLSSAITDTQYF

clone size: .
CDR3 length: 15
J gene: TRBJ1-1
D gene: .
V gene: TRBV27
CDR3 DNA: TGTGCCAGCAGCCCCGAGCCGTTTGGGAACACTGAAGCTTTCTTT
CDR3 protein: CASSPEPFGNTEAFF

clone size: .
CDR3 length: 14
J gene: TRBJ2-7
D gene: .
V gene: TRBV24-1
CDR3 DNA: TGTGCCACCAGTGATAAGCGAACCTCCTACGAGCAGTACTTC
CDR3 protein: CATSDKRTSYEQYF

clone size: .
CDR3 length: 12
J gene: TRBJ1-6
D gene: TRBD1
V gene: TRBV12-3/TRBV12-4
CDR3 DNA: TGTGCCAGCAGGGTTACAGGGGGGCCCCTCCACTTT
CDR3 protein: CASRVTGGPLHF

clone size: .
CDR3 length: 14
J gene: TRBJ2-7
D gene: TRBD2
V gene: TRBV10-3
CDR3 DNA: TGTGCCATCAGTGGGACTAGCGGGGGCTACGAGCAGTACTTC
CDR3 protein: CAISGTSGGYEQYF

clone size: many
CDR3 length: 17
J gene: TRBJ1-2
D gene: TRBD1
V gene: TRBV19
CDR3 DNA: TGTGCCAGTAGTAGAGGGGACAGGGGTATTAGCTACTATGGCTACACCTTC
CDR3 protein: CASSRGDRGISYYGYTF

clone size: .
CDR3 length: 11
J gene: TRBJ2-5
D gene: .
V gene: TRBV30
CDR3 DNA: TGTGCCTGGAGTTCAGGAGAGACCCAGTACTTC
CDR3 protein: CAWSSGETQYF

clone size: .
CDR3 length: 15
J gene: TRBJ1-4
D gene: TRBD1
V gene: TRBV28
CDR3 DNA: TGTGCCAGCAGTAAACAGGGGAGCACTAATGAAAAACTGTTTTTT
CDR3 protein: CASSKQGSTNEKLFF

clone size: .
CDR3 length: 15
J gene: TRBJ1-2
D gene: .
V gene: TRBV5-8
CDR3 DNA: TGTGCCAGCAGCTTGGATGCGGAGTCCGGCTATGGCTACACCTTC
CDR3 protein: CASSLDAESGYGYTF

clone size: few
CDR3 length: 14
J gene: TRBJ1-5
D gene: TRBD1
V gene: TRBV27
CDR3 DNA: TGTGCCAGCAGTCGGGACAGGGCTTGGCAGCCCCAGCATTTT
CDR3 protein: CASSRDRAWQPQHF

clone size: .
CDR3 length: 15
J gene: TRBJ1-3
D gene: TRBD1
V gene: TRBV28
CDR3 DNA: TGTGCCAGCAGTTTAGACAGGGTGTATGGAAACACCATATATTTT
CDR3 protein: CASSLDRVYGNTIYF

clone size: .
CDR3 length: 16
J gene: TRBJ2-1
D gene: TRBD1
V gene: TRBV6-1
CDR3 DNA: TGTGCCAGCAGTGAAGCAGGGACAGGGACCTACAATGAGCAGTTCTTC
CDR3 protein: CASSEAGTGTYNEQFF

clone size: .
CDR3 length: 14
J gene: TRBJ2-1
D gene: .
V gene: TRBV7-2
CDR3 DNA: TGTGCCAGCAGCTTACAAACGGGGTCCAATGAGCAGTTCTTC
CDR3 protein: CASSLQTGSNEQFF

clone size: .
CDR3 length: 15
J gene: TRBJ2-7
D gene: TRBD2
V gene: TRBV20-1
CDR3 DNA: TGCAGTGCTAGTCCGACTAGCGGGAGATCCTACGAGCAGTACTTC
CDR3 protein: CSASPTSGRSYEQYF

clone size: .
CDR3 length: 14
J gene: TRBJ2-3
D gene: .
V gene: TRBV19
CDR3 DNA: TGTGCCAGTAGTGATCTAGCCCCACCAGATACGCAGTATTTT
CDR3 protein: CASSDLAPPDTQYF